The rows below give T cell receptor beta chains drawn from one sample of a study of hypomethylating agent response in myelodysplastic syndrome. Assay: immunoSEQ multiplex PCR; the TCRdb copy retains only in-frame clones and omits some. The sample lists more than 3,500 clones; around 84% were seen once. The input for sequencing was bone marrow, taken before or after starting hypomethylating agent treatment for myelodysplastic syndrome (not recorded which). Receptors were obtained from a human donor with myelodysplastic syndrome. The CDR3 runs from the conserved cysteine through the conserved F or W. A D gene is named only where the DNA matches it firmly. Clone size is given for some rows only: seen once, a few or many times, or a class if the clone is expanded.

v_gene,d_gene,j_gene,abundance,CDR3aa,CDR3nt
TRBV5-1,TRBD2,TRBJ2-7,few,CASSLEPSGDQWGNEQYF,TGCGCCAGCAGCTTGGAGCCTAGCGGCGACCAGTGGGGAAACGAGCAGTACTTC
TRBV7-9,TRBD2,TRBJ2-2,.,CASSLGSSGNTGELFF,TGTGCCAGCAGCTTAGGATCTAGCGGCAACACCGGGGAGCTGTTTTTT
TRBV9,.,TRBJ2-7,.,CASSVDGPGGYEQYF,TGTGCCAGCAGCGTAGATGGGCCCGGGGGTTACGAGCAGTACTTC
TRBV6-6,.,TRBJ2-5,.,CASRGSGETQYF,TGTGCCAGCAGGGGATCAGGAGAGACCCAGTACTTC
TRBV18,.,TRBJ1-4,.,CASSPYTGPNEKLFF,TGTGCCAGCTCACCATACACAGGGCCTAATGAAAAACTGTTTTTT
TRBV19,.,TRBJ2-3,hyperexpanded,CASTSGVWTDTQYF,TGTGCCAGTACCTCCGGCGTATGGACAGATACGCAGTATTTT
TRBV4-2,.,TRBJ1-1,.,CASSQDMGNTEAFF,TGTGCCAGCAGCCAAGATATGGGGAACACTGAAGCTTTCTTT
TRBV7-9,.,TRBJ2-7,.,CASVPTASYEQYF,TGTGCCAGCGTCCCGACTGCTTCCTACGAGCAGTACTTC
TRBV6-1,TRBD2,TRBJ2-7,once,CASSEWTSGNPVTYEQYF,TGTGCCAGCAGTGAATGGACTAGCGGGAATCCCGTAACCTACGAGCAGTACTTC
TRBV7-6,.,TRBJ2-7,.,CASSPGVSRSEQYF,TGTGCCAGCAGCCCCGGGGTCTCCCGTTCCGAGCAGTACTTC
TRBV19,.,TRBJ1-4,.,CASSIGGGREKLFF,TGTGCCAGTAGTATTGGGGGCGGTCGAGAAAAACTGTTTTTT
TRBV5-1,.,TRBJ2-1,.,CASSLFSAYNEQFF,TGCGCCAGCAGCTTGTTTTCGGCCTACAATGAGCAGTTCTTC
TRBV5-1,TRBD2,TRBJ2-1,.,CASSLGERGENEQFF,TGCGCCAGCAGCCTGGGGGAGCGGGGTGAAAATGAGCAGTTCTTC
TRBV2,.,TRBJ2-1,.,CASSEALSGRGDEQFF,TGTGCCAGCAGTGAAGCCCTCTCCGGCAGGGGTGATGAGCAGTTCTTC
TRBV7-6,.,TRBJ1-5,.,CASSLARNQPQHF,TGTGCCAGCAGCTTAGCCCGAAATCAGCCCCAGCATTTT
TRBV6-5,TRBD1,TRBJ1-2,.,CASSYQGDYGYTF,TGTGCCAGCAGTTACCAGGGGGACTATGGCTACACCTTC